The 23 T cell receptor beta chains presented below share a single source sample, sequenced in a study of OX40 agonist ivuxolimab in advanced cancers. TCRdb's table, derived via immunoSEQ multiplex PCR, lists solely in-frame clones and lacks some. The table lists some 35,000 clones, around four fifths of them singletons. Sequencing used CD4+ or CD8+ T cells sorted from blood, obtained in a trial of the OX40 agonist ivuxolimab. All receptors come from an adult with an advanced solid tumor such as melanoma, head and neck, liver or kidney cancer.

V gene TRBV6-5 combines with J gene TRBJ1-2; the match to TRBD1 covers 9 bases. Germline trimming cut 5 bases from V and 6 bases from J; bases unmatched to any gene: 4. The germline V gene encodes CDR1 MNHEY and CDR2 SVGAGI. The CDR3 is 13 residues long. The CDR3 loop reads CASSHRDRDGYTF. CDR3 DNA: TGTGCCAGCAGTCATAGGGACAGGGATGGCTACACCTTC.

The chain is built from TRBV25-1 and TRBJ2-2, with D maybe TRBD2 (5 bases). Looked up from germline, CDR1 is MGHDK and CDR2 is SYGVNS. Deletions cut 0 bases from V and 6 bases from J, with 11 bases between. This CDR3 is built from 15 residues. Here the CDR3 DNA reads TGTGCCAGCAGTGAATACGGGGATCGGGCCGGGGAGCTGTTTTTT. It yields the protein CASSEYGDRAGELFF.

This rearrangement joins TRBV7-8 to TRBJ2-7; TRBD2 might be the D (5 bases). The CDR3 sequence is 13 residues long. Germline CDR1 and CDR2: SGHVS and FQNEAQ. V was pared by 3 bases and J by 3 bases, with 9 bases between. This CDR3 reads CASSFSVSYEQYF. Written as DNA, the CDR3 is TGTGCCAGCAGCTTTAGCGTAAGCTACGAGCAGTACTTC.

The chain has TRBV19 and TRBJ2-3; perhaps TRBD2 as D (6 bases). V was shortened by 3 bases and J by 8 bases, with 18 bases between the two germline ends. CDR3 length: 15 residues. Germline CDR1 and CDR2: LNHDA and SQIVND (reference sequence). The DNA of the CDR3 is TGTGCCAGTAGTATTGATGGTAGCCAAGCGGGTACGCAGTATTTT. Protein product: CASSIDGSQAGTQYF.

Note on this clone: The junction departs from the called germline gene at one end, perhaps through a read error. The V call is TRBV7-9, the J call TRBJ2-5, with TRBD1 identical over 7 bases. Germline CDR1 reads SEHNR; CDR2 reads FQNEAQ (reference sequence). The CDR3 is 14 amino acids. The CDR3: CASSPGTVQEAQYF. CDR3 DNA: TGTGCCAGCAGCCCGGGGACAGTTCAAGAGGCCCAGTACTTC.

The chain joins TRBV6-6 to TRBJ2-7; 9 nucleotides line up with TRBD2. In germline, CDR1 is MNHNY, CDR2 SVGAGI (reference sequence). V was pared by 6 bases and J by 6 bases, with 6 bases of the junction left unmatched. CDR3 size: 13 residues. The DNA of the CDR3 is TGTGCCAGCAGCTCCGGGACTAGCATCGAGCAGTACTTC. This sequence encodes CASSSGTSIEQYF.

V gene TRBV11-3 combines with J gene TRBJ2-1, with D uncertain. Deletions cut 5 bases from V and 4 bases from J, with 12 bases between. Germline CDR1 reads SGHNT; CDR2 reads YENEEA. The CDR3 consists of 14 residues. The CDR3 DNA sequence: TGTGCCAGCAGCCCAAATTGGCAGTACAATGAGCAGTTCTTC. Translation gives CASSPNWQYNEQFF.

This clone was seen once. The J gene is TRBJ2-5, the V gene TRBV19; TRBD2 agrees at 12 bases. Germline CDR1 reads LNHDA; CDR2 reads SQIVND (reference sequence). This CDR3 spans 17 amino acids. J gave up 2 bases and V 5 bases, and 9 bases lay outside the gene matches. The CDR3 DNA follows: TGTGCCAGTAGTTCCACTAGCGGGGGGTCATTACAAGAGACCCAGTACTTC. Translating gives CASSSTSGGSLQETQYF.

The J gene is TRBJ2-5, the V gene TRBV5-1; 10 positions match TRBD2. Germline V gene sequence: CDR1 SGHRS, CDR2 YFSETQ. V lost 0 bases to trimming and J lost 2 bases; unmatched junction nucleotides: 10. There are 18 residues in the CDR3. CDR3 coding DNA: TGCGCCAGCAGCTTGGGAAGGGCTAGCGGGGGCTTACAAGAGACCCAGTACTTC. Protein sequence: CASSLGRASGGLQETQYF.

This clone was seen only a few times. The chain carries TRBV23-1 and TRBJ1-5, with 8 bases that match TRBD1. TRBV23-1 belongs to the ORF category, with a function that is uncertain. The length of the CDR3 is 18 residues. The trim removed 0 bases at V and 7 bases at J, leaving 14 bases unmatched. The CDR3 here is CASSQSRGLSGGGQPQHF. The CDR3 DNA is TGCGCCAGCAGTCAATCGCGGGGGCTTTCAGGGGGCGGGCAGCCCCAGCATTTT.

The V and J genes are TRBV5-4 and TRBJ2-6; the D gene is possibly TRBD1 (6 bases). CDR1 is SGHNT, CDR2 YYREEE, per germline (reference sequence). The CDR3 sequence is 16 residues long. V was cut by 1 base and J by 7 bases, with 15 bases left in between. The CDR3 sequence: CASSLQGFPSANVLTF. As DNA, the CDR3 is TGTGCCAGCAGCTTGCAGGGGTTTCCTAGCGCCAACGTCCTGACTTTC.

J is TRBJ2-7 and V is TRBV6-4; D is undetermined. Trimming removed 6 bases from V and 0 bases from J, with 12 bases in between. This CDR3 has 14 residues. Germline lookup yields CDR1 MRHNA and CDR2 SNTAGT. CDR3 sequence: CASSPRTVSYEQYF. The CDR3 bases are TGTGCCAGCAGCCCCCGGACGGTCTCCTACGAGCAGTACTTC.

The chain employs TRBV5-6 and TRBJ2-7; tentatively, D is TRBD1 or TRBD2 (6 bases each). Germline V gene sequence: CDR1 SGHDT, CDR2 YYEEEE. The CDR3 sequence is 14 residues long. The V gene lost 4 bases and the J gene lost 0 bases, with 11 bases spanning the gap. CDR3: CASSPGASSYEQYF. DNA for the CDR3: TGTGCCAGCAGCCCGGGGGCGAGCTCCTACGAGCAGTACTTC.

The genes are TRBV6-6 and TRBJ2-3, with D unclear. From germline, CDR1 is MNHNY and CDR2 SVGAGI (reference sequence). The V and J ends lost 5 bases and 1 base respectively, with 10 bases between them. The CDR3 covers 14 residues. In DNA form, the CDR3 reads TGTGCCAGCAGTCCCAGCCGGGGCACAGATACGCAGTATTTT. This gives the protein CASSPSRGTDTQYF.

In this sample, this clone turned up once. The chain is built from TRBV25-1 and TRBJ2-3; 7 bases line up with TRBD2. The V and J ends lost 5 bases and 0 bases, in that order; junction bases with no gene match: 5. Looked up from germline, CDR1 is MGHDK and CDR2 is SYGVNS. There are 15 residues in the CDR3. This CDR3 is CASSRGSGSTDTQYF. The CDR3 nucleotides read TGTGCCAGCAGTCGGGGTAGCGGGAGCACAGATACGCAGTATTTT.

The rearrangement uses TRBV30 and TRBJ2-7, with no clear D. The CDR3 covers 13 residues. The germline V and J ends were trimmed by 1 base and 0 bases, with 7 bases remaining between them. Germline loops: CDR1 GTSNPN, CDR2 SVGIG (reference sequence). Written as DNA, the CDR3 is TGTGCCTGGAGTGGGACGGTCTCCTACGAGCAGTACTTC. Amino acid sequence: CAWSGTVSYEQYF. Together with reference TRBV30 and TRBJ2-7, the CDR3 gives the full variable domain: SQTIHQWPATLVQPVGSPLSLECTVEGTSNPNLYWYRQAAGRGLQLLFYSVGIGQISSEVPQNLSASRPQDRQFILSSKKLLLSDSGFYLCAWSGTVSYEQYFGPGTRLTVT.

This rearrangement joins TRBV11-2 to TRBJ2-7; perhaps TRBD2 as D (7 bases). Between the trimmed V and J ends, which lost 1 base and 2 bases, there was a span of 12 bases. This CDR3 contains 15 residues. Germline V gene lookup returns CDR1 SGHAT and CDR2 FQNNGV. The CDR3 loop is CASSLGRGPTYEQYF. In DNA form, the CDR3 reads TGTGCCAGCAGCTTAGGGCGGGGGCCAACCTACGAGCAGTACTTC. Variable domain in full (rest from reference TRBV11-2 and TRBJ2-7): EAGVAQSPRYKIIEKRQSVAFWCNPISGHATLYWYQQILGQGPKLLIQFQNNGVVDDSQLPKDRFSAERLKGVDSTLKIQPAKLEDSAVYLCASSLGRGPTYEQYFGPGTRLTVT.

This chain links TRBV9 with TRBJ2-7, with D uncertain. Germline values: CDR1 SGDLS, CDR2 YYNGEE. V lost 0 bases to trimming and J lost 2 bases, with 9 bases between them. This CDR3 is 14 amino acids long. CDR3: CASSVESDTYEQYF. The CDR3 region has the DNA TGTGCCAGCAGCGTAGAGTCGGATACCTACGAGCAGTACTTC.

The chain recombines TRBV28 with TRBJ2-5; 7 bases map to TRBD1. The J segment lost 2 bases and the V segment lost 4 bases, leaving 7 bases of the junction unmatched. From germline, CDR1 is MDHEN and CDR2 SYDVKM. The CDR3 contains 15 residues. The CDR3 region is CASSSGTAHQETQYF. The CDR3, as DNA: TGTGCCAGCAGTTCCGGGACAGCCCATCAAGAGACCCAGTACTTC.

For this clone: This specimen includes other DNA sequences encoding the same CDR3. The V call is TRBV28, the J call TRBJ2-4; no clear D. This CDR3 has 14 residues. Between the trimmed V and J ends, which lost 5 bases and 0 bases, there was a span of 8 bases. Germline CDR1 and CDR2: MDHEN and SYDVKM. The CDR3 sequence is CASSPPLAKNIQYF. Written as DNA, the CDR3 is TGTGCCAGCAGTCCACCGCTAGCCAAAAACATTCAGTACTTC.

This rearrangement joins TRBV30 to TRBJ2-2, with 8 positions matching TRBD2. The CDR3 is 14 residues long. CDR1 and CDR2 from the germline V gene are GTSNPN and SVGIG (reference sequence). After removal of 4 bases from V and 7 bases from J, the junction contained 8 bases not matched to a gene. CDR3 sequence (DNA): TGTGCCTGGATTCCGGGAGGGCCAATCGGGGAGCTGTTTTTT. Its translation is CAWIPGGPIGELFF.

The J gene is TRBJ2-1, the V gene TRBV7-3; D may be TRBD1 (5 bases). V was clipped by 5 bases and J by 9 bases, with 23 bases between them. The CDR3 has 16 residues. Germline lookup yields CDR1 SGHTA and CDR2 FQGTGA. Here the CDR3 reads CASSTRQGSTMSEQFF. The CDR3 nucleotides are TGTGCCAGCAGCACGAGGCAGGGTAGTACAATGAGTGAGCAGTTCTTC.

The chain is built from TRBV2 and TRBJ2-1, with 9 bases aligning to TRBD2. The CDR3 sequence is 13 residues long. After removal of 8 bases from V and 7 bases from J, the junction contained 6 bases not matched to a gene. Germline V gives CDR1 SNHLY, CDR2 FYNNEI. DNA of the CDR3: TGTGCCAGCTCTAGCGGGATGGGGAATGAGCAGTTCTTC. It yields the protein CASSSGMGNEQFF.